This TCR beta chain derives from a study of blood T cell repertoires in COVID-19. Overall study context: The samples span acute and convalescent COVID-19 from the United States, Italy and Spain.

The germline gives CDR1 MNHEY, CDR2 SVGAGI. The CDR3 extends over 16 amino acids. The junction had 5 bases not matched to a gene; V was cut back by 0 bases and J by 9 bases. Authors' analysis steps: For nucleated cells, counts were estimated from reference gene primer amplification. Data came from immunoSEQ multiplex PCR; TCRdb stores just in-frame clones and leaves some out. For V, J and clone size, that table is used; D and trimming come from the DNA. The top ten clones hold about 8% of a sample with about 83,000 clones, 85% to 90% of them seen once. V usage is TRBV6-5 and J usage is TRBJ2-1; 13 bases map to TRBD2. The clonotype originates from an elderly man with active or convalescent COVID-19. The sequencing sample was made of peripheral blood. The DNA for the CDR3 is TGTGCCAGCAGTTACTCTCGGACTAGCGGGGGAACTGAGCAGTTCTTC. This codes for CASSYSRTSGGTEQFF.